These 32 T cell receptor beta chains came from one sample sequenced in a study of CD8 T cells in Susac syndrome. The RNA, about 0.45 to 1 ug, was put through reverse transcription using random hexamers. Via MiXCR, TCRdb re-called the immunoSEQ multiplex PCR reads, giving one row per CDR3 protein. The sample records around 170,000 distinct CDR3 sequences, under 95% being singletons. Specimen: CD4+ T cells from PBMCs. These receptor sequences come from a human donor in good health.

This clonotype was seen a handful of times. The chain's CDR3 is CASSLQVQETQYF. CDR3 DNA sequence: TGTGCCAGCAGCCTCCAGGTCCAAGAGACCCAGTACTTC. The rearrangement uses TRBV13 and TRBJ2-5; D not certain. Germline values: CDR1 PRHDT, CDR2 FYEKMQ (reference sequence). This CDR3 is 13 amino acids long. V shed 5 bases and J shed 1 base, with 8 bases lying between them.

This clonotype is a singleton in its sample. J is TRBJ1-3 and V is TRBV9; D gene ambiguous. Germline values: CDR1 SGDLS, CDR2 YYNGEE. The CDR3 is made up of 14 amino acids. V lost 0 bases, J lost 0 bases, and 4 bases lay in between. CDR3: CASSVAISGNTIYF. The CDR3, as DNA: TGTGCCAGCAGCGTAGCTATCTCTGGAAACACCATATATTTT. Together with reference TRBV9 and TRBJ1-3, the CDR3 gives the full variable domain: DSGVTQTPKHLITATGQRVTLRCSPRSGDLSVYWYQQSLDQGLQFLIQYYNGEERAKGNILERFSAQQFPDLHSELNLSSLELGDSALYFCASSVAISGNTIYFGEGSWLTVV.

The CDR3 DNA follows: TGTGCCTGGAGTGTATTGCAGCGTGGCTACACCTTC. Translation gives CAWSVLQRGYTF. J is TRBJ1-2 and V is TRBV30; D gene ambiguous. Between the trimmed V and J ends, which lost 0 bases and 7 bases, there was a span of 9 bases. Per germline, CDR1 GTSNPN and CDR2 SVGIG (reference sequence). The CDR3 has 12 amino acids. Filled out from reference TRBV30 and TRBJ1-2, the complete variable domain reads SQTIHQWPATLVQPVGSPLSLECTVEGTSNPNLYWYRQAAGRGLQLLFYSVGIGQISSEVPQNLSASRPQDRQFILSSKKLLLSDSGFYLCAWSVLQRGYTFGSGTRLTVV.

The CDR3 sequence: CSVEDRGGKLFF. The CDR3 DNA reads TGCAGCGTTGAAGATCGGGGGGGAAAACTGTTTTTT. The chain uses TRBV29-1 and TRBJ1-4; TRBD1 is a possible D gene (5 bases). The CDR3 is made up of 12 amino acids. The germline V gene has CDR1 SQVTM and CDR2 ANQGSEA. The V and J ends lost 0 bases and 10 bases respectively, with 9 bases between them.

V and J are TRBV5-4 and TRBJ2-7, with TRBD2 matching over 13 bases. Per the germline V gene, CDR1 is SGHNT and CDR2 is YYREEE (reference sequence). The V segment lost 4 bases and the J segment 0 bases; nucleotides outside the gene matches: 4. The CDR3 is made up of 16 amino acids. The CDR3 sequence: CASSPGLAGVSYEQYF. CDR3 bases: TGTGCCAGCAGCCCTGGACTAGCGGGAGTCTCCTACGAGCAGTACTTC.

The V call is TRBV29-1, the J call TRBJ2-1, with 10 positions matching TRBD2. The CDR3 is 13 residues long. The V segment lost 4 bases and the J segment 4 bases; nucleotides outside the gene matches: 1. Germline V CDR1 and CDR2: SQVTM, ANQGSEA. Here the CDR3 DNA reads TGCAGCGTTGGTAGCGGGGGGTACAATGAGCAGTTCTTC. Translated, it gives CSVGSGGYNEQFF.

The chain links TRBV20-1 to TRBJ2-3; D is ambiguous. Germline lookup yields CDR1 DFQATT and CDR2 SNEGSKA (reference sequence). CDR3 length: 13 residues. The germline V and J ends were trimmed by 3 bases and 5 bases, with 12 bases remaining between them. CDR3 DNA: TGCAGTGCTAGTCCACGGGCAAGAGATACGCAGTATTTT. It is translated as CSASPRARDTQYF.

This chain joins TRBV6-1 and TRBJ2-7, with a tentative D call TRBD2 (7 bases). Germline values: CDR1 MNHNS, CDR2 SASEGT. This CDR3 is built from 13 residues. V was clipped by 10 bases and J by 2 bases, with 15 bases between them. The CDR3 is CATRGGIAYEQYF. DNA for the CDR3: TGTGCCACCCGCGGGGGCATCGCCTACGAGCAGTACTTC.

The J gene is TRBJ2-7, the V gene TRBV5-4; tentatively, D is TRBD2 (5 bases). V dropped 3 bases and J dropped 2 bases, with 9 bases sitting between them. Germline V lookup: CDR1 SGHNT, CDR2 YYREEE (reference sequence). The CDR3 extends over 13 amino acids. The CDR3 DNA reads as TGTGCCAGCAGCTCCGAGGGTACCTACGAGCAGTACTTC. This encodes CASSSEGTYEQYF.

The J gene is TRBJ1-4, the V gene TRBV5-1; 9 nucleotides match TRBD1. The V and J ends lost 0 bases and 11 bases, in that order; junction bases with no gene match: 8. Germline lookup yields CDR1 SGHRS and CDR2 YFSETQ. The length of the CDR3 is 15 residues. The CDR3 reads CASSLVGQGGQKLFF. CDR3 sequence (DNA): TGCGCCAGCAGCTTGGTGGGACAGGGAGGGCAGAAACTGTTTTTT.

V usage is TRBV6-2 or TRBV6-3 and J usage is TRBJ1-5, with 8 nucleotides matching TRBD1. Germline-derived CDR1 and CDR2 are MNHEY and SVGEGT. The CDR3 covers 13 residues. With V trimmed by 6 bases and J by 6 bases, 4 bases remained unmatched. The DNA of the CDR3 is TGTGCCAGCAGGGACAGGGTGGCTCAGCCCCAGCATTTT. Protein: CASRDRVAQPQHF.

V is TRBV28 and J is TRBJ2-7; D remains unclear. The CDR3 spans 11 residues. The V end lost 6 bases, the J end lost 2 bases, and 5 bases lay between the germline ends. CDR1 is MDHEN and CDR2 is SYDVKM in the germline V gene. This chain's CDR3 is CASRSTYEQYF. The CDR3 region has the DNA TGTGCCAGCAGATCCACCTACGAGCAGTACTTC.

The CDR3 region is CSVISGDRAETQYF. CDR3 sequence (DNA): TGCAGCGTCATAAGTGGGGATCGGGCTGAGACCCAGTACTTC. V gene TRBV29-1 combines with J gene TRBJ2-5, with D unclear. Looked up from germline, CDR1 is SQVTM and CDR2 is ANQGSEA. This CDR3 has 14 residues. V was shortened by 6 bases and J by 5 bases, with 19 bases between the two germline ends.

The chain's CDR3 is CSVIRTGGSKTQYF. The CDR3 DNA reads as TGCAGCGTTATTAGAACAGGGGGCTCGAAGACCCAGTACTTC. The chain is built from TRBV29-1 and TRBJ2-5; 9 positions agree with TRBD1. Trimming at V came to 5 bases and at J to 6 bases, leaving 10 bases not matched to a gene. CDR1 and CDR2 from the germline V gene are SQVTM and ANQGSEA. This CDR3 comprises 14 residues. Filled out from reference TRBV29-1 and TRBJ2-5, the complete variable domain reads SAVISQKPSRDICQRGTSLTIQCQVDSQVTMMFWYRQQPGQSLTLIATANQGSEATYESGFVIDKFPISRPNLTFSTLTVSNMSPEDSSIYLCSVIRTGGSKTQYFGPGTRLLVL.

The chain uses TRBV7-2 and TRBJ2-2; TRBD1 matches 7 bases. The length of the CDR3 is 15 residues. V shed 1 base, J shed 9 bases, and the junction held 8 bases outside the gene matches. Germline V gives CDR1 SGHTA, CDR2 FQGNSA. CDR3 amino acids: CASSLGGGAVRELFF. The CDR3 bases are TGTGCCAGCAGCTTAGGAGGGGGCGCCGTAAGGGAGCTGTTTTTT.

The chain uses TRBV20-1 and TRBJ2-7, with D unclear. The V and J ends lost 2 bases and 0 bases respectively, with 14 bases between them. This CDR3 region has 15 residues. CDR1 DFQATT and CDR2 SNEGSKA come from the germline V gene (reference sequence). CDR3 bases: TGCAGTGCTAGACAGGCGAGACGGAACTCCTACGAGCAGTACTTC. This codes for CSARQARRNSYEQYF.

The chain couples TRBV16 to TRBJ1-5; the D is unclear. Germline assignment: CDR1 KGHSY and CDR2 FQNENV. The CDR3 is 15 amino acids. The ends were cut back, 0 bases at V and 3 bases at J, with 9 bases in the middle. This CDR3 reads CASSQSGDNNQPQHF. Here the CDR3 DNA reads TGTGCCAGCAGCCAATCGGGAGACAACAATCAGCCCCAGCATTTT.

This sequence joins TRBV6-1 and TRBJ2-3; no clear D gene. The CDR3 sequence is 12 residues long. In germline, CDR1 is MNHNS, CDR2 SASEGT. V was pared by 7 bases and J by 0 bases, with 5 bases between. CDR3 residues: CASMVSTDTQYF. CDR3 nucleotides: TGTGCCAGCATGGTAAGCACAGATACGCAGTATTTT.

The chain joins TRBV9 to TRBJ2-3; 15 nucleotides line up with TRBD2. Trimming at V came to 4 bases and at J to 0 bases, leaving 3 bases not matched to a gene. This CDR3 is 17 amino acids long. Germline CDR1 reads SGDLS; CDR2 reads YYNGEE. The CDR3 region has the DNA TGTGCCAGCAGCCTTGGACTAGCGGGGGGGAGCACAGATACGCAGTATTTT. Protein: CASSLGLAGGSTDTQYF.

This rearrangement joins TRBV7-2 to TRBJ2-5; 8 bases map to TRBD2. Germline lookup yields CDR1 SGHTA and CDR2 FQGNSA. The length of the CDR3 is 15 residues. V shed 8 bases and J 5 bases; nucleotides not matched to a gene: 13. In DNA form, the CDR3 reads TGTGCCAGCGGGCCACAGAGCGGGGGAGGCGAGACCCAGTACTTC. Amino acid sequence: CASGPQSGGGETQYF.

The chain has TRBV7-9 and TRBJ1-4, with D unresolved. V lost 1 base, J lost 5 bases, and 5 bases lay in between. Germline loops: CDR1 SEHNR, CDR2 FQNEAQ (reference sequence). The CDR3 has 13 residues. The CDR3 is CASSLVLNEKLFF. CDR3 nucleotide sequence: TGTGCCAGCAGCTTAGTCCTGAATGAAAAACTGTTTTTT.

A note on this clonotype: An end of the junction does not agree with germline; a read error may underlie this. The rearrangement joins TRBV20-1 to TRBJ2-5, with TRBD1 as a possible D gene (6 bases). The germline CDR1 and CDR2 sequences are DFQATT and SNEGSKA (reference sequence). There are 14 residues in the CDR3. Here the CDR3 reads CGAQGQGLGETQYF. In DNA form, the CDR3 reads TGCGGTGCTCAGGGTCAGGGGTTAGGGGAGACCCAGTACTTC.

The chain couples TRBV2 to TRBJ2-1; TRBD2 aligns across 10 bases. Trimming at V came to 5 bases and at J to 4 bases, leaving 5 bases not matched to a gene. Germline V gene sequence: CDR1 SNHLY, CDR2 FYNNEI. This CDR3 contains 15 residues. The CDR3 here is CASSNGLADYNEQFF. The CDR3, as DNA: TGTGCCAGCAGTAATGGACTAGCGGATTACAATGAGCAGTTCTTC.

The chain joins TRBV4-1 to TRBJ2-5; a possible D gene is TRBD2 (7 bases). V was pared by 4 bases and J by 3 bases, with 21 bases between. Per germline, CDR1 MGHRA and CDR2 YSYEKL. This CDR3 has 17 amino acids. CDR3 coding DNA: TGCGCCAGCAGCCCCGAGGGGGGGGCGGGAGTAGAAGAGACCCAGTACTTC. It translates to CASSPEGGAGVEETQYF.

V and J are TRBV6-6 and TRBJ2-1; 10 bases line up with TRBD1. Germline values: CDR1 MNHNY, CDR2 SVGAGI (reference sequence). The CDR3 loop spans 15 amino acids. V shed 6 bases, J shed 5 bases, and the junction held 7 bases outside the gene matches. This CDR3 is CASSPGTGANNEQFF. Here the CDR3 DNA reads TGTGCCAGCAGCCCCGGGACAGGGGCAAACAATGAGCAGTTCTTC.

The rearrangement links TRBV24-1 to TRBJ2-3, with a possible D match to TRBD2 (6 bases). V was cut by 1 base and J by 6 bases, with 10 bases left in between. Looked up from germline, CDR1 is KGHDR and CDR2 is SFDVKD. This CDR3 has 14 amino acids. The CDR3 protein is CATSDLGGTDTQYF. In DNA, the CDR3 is TGTGCCACCAGTGATTTAGGCGGGACGGATACGCAGTATTTT.

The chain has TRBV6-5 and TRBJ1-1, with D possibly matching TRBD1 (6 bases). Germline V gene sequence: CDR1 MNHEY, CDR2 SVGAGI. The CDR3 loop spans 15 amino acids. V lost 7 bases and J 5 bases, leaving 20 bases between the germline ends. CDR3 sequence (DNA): TGTGCCAGCAAGACGACAGGCCGGGGTGAAACTGAAGCTTTCTTT. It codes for CASKTTGRGETEAFF.

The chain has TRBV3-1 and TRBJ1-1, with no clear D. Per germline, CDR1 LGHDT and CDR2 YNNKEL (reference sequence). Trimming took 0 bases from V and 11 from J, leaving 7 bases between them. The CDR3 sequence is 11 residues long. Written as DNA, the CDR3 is TGTGCCAGCAGCCAAGATGAGCGGGCTTTCTTT. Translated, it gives CASSQDERAFF.

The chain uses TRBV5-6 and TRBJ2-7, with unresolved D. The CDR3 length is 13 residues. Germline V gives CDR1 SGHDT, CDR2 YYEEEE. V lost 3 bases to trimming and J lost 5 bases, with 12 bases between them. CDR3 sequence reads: CASSYDTRDEQYF. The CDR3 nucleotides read TGTGCCAGCAGCTACGACACAAGAGACGAGCAGTACTTC.

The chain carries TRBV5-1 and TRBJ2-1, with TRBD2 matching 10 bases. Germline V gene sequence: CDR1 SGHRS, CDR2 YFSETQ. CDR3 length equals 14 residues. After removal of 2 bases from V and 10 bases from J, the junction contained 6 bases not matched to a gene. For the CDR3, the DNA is TGCGCCAGCAGCTTCGCTAGCGGGAGAGGCGAGCAGTTCTTC. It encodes CASSFASGRGEQFF.

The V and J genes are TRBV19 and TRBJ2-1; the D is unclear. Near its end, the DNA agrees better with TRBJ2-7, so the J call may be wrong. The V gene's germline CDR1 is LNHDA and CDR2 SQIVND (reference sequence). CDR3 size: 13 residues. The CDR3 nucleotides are TGTGCCAGTAGTATTGGCTTGCTGGGAGAGCAGTACTTC. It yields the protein CASSIGLLGEQYF.

This chain's CDR3 is CASSYQGLQGPGELFF. CDR3 sequence (DNA): TGTGCCAGCAGCTATCAGGGGCTTCAGGGCCCCGGGGAGCTGTTTTTT. The chain recombines TRBV7-3 with TRBJ2-2; D perhaps matches TRBD1 (6 bases). Trimming removed 4 bases at V and 6 bases at J, with 18 bases between. From germline, CDR1 is SGHTA and CDR2 FQGTGA. CDR3 size: 16 residues.